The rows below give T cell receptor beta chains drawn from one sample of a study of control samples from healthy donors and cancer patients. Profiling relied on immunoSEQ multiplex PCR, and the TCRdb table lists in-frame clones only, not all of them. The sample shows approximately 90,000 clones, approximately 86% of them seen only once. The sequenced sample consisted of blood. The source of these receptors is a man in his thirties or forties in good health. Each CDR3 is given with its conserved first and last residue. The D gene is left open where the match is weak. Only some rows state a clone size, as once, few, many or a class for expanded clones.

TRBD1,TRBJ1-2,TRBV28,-,TGTGCCAGCAGTTTGGGGGGACAGTACTATGGCTACACCTTC,CASSLGGQYYGYTF
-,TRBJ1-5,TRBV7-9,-,TGTGCCAGCAGCGTCTTAAATCAGCCCCAGCATTTT,CASSVLNQPQHF
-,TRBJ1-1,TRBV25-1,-,TGTGCCAGCAGTGAAAAGGGTATTGAAGCTTTCTTT,CASSEKGIEAFF
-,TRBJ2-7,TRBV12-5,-,TGTGCTAGTGGTTTAAGCCCCTGGGGCAAGGACTACGAGCAGTACTTC,CASGLSPWGKDYEQYF
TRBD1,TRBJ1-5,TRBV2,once,TGTGCCAGCAGTCCCGACAGGGCCAGCAATCAGCCCCAGCATTTT,CASSPDRASNQPQHF
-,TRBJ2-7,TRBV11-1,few,TGTGCCAGCAGCTTGTTCGGGGAGCAGTACTTC,CASSLFGEQYF
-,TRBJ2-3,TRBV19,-,TGTGCCAGTCGCCCCACTAGCACAGATACGCAGTATTTT,CASRPTSTDTQYF
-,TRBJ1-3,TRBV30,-,TGTGCCTGGAGTTTTGGACGGACCTCTGGAAACACCATATATTTT,CAWSFGRTSGNTIYF
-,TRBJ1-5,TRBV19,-,TGTGCCAGTAGCTCCCATGGGGTTTATCAGCCCCAGCATTTT,CASSSHGVYQPQHF
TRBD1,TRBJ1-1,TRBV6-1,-,TGTGCCAGCAGTGCCGGGTGGGACAGGGCGAACACTGAAGCTTTCTTT,CASSAGWDRANTEAFF
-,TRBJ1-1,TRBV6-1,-,TGTGCCAGCAGTGAGTCTTATGGAGGGGACACTGAAGCTTTCTTT,CASSESYGGDTEAFF
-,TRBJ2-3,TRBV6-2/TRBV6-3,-,TGTGCCAGCAGTTACTTGGGGCGGGGTGGGGATACGCAGTATTTT,CASSYLGRGGDTQYF
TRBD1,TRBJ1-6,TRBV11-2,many,TGTGCCAGCAGCTTAGGAGGACAGGCCCCCCCCCTCCACTTT,CASSLGGQAPPLHF
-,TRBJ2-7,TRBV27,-,TGTGCCAGCAGTGATTTATCGAGCTTTTCCTACGAGCAGTACTTC,CASSDLSSFSYEQYF
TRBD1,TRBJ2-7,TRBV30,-,TGTGCCTGGAGTCGGAAGACAGGGACCGAGCAGTACTTC,CAWSRKTGTEQYF
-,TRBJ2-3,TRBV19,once,TGTGCCAGTAGTATAGATAGGGGGGATACGCAGTATTTT,CASSIDRGDTQYF
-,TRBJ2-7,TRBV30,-,TGTGCCTGGAGTGGACAGCCTTACGAGCAGTACTTC,CAWSGQPYEQYF
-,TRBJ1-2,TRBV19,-,TGTGCCAGTAGTATGAGGGCTAACTATGGCTACACCTTC,CASSMRANYGYTF
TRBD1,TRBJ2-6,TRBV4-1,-,TGCGCCAGCAGCCAAGCGGGAGTAGGACAGGGGGCTGGGGCCAACGTCCTGACTTTC,CASSQAGVGQGAGANVLTF
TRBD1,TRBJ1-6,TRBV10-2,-,TGCGCCAGCCGGACAGGGAAGGGTGTCGGGAATTCACCCCTCCACTTT,CASRTGKGVGNSPLHF
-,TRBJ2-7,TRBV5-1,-,TGCGCCAGCAGCTTGGCCCTACGGACGGACGACACTAAGTACTTC,CASSLALRTDDTKYF
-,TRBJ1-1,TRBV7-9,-,TGTGCCAGCAGCTTCGGGCAGGGGACTGAAGCTTTCTTT,CASSFGQGTEAFF
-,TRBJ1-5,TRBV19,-,TGTGCCAGTAGTTTCCAGGGTAATCAGCCCCAGCATTTT,CASSFQGNQPQHF
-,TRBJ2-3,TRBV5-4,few,TGTGCCAGCAGGCCGGACGTCCGGCAGTACACAGATACGCAGTATTTT,CASRPDVRQYTDTQYF
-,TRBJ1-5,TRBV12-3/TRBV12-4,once,TGTGCCAGCGCCGGGGGTAGGAATCAGCCCCAGCATTTT,CASAGGRNQPQHF
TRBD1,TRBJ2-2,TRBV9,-,TGTGCCAGCAGCGGGGACAGTCGGGGCGGGGAGCTGTTTTTT,CASSGDSRGGELFF
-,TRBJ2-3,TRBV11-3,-,TGTGCCAGCAGCTTGGAGGGTGTCGGCACAGATACGCAGTATTTT,CASSLEGVGTDTQYF
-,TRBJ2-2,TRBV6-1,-,TGTGCCAGCAGTGAAGAAAGGTTATGGACGATCGGGGAGCTGTTTTTT,CASSEERLWTIGELFF
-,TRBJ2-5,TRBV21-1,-,TGTGCCAGCAGCCACGCTAGCCTGCTCAAAGAGACCCAGTACTTC,CASSHASLLKETQYF
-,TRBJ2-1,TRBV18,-,TGTGCCAGCTCACGGGAGAACAATGAGCAGTTCTTC,CASSRENNEQFF
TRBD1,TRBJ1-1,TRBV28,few,TGTGCCAGCAGTTTATCCCACAGGGGGGACACTGAAGCTTTCTTT,CASSLSHRGDTEAFF
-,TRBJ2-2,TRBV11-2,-,TGTGCCAGCAGCTGGGACCTTAACACCGGGGAGCTGTTTTTT,CASSWDLNTGELFF
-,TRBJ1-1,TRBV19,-,TGTGCCAGTAGTCTGGTTCAAAGCACTGAAGCTTTCTTT,CASSLVQSTEAFF
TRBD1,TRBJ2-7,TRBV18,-,TGTGCCAGCTCACCGGGACAGGGGCAGGGCTACGAGCAGTACTTC,CASSPGQGQGYEQYF
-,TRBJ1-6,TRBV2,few,TGTGCCAGCATGGTTATTGAGGAATCACCCCTCCACTTT,CASMVIEESPLHF